These 9 T cell receptor beta chains originate from one sample sequenced in a study of cytomegalovirus exposure and HLA in healthy donors. PCR primers comprised 60 Vbeta and 13 Jbeta primers. The repertoire was sequenced with immunoSEQ multiplex PCR; TCRdb's copy has only in-frame clones and lacks some. The table shows approximately 190,000 clones, with 85% to 90% occurring only once. Input material: PBMCs. These receptors were collected from a man aged 25 to 40 in good health and CMV-seronegative.

V gene TRBV19 combines with J gene TRBJ2-5; the D gene is possibly TRBD1 (6 bases). The V end lost 8 bases, the J end lost 2 bases, and 18 bases lay between the germline ends. CDR3 size: 15 residues. Germline CDR1 reads LNHDA; CDR2 reads SQIVND (reference sequence). The CDR3 here is CASGGNSAGQETQYF. The CDR3 nucleotides read TGTGCCAGTGGGGGCAATTCGGCAGGGCAAGAGACCCAGTACTTC.

The J gene is TRBJ2-2, the V gene TRBV28; tentative D call: TRBD1 (7 bases). Trimming took 8 bases from V and 2 from J, leaving 12 bases between them. The CDR3 is made up of 14 amino acids. In germline, CDR1 is MDHEN, CDR2 SYDVKM. The CDR3 reads CASGGDRNTGELFF. CDR3 DNA sequence: TGTGCCAGCGGAGGGGACAGAAACACCGGGGAGCTGTTTTTT.

The chain employs TRBV6-1 and TRBJ1-1, with 7 bases identical to TRBD1. The germline CDR1 and CDR2 sequences are MNHNS and SASEGT. The CDR3 is made up of 14 amino acids. V gave up 4 bases and J gave up 5 bases; unmatched junction bases: 7. The CDR3 region is CASSVWQGETEAFF. Here the CDR3 DNA reads TGTGCCAGCAGTGTATGGCAGGGGGAGACTGAAGCTTTCTTT.

This chain joins TRBV11-3 and TRBJ2-7; a weak D match, TRBD1 (6 bases). Between the trimmed V and J ends, which lost 2 bases and 5 bases, there was a span of 13 bases. The germline gives CDR1 SGHNT, CDR2 YENEEA. This CDR3 contains 14 residues. The chain's CDR3 is CASSLQGLRDEQYF. The CDR3, as DNA: TGTGCCAGCAGCTTACAGGGGCTGAGGGACGAGCAGTACTTC.

The chain joins TRBV7-2 to TRBJ2-7, with 7 bases identical to TRBD1. The CDR3 totals 14 residues. Trimming took 3 bases from V and 1 from J; bases not matched to a gene: 3. Per the germline V gene, CDR1 is SGHTA and CDR2 is FQGNSA. The CDR3 here is CASSFRDRSYEQYF. DNA for the CDR3: TGTGCCAGCAGCTTCCGGGACAGATCCTACGAGCAGTACTTC.

J is TRBJ2-1 and V is TRBV11-2; 11 bases fit TRBD1. CDR3 length: 16 residues. Germline assignment: CDR1 SGHAT and CDR2 FQNNGV. The V segment lost 1 base and the J segment 8 bases; nucleotides outside the gene matches: 7. This CDR3 is CASSLVRTGGRYEQFF. For the CDR3, the DNA is TGTGCCAGCAGCTTAGTAAGGACAGGGGGCAGATATGAGCAGTTCTTC.

This sequence joins TRBV6-6 and TRBJ1-5, with a possible D match to TRBD1 (5 bases). V was cut by 6 bases and J by 5 bases, with 17 bases left in between. In germline, CDR1 is MNHNY, CDR2 SVGAGI (reference sequence). The CDR3 length is 15 residues. The CDR3 nucleotides read TGTGCCAGCAGCAATACTAAGGGGAAGGATCAGCCCCAGCATTTT. Translation: CASSNTKGKDQPQHF.

To note about this clone: At one boundary the junction diverges from the germline segment, which might be a read error. The CDR3 reads CASSLARGLPREQYF. In nucleotides, the CDR3 is TGTGCCAGCAGTTTAGCAAGGGGGCTACCTCGTGAGCAGTACTTC. The chain recombines TRBV7-2 with TRBJ2-7; 7 bases map to TRBD1. The CDR3 totals 15 residues. Germline V gene data show CDR1 as SGHTA and CDR2 as FQGNSA. Combining the CDR3 with reference TRBV7-2 and TRBJ2-7 gives the whole variable domain GAGVSQSPSNKVTEKGKDVELRCDPISGHTALYWYRQSLGQGLEFLIYFQGNSAPDKSGLPSDRFSAERTGGSVSTLTIQRTQQEDSAVYLCASSLARGLPREQYFGPGTRLTVT.

J is TRBJ2-3 and V is TRBV4-2, with D perhaps TRBD2 (6 bases). Germline CDR1 is LGHNA and CDR2 is YNFKEQ. Trimming removed 4 bases from V and 3 bases from J, with 17 bases in between. The CDR3 totals 16 residues. The CDR3 nucleotides read TGTGCCAGCAGCCGACAACGGGGGTCGAGGACAGATACGCAGTATTTT. Translating gives CASSRQRGSRTDTQYF.